This T cell receptor (beta chain) was captured by sequencing in a study of blood T cell repertoires in COVID-19. Turning to the study itself: COVID-19 samples, acute and convalescent, were from the United States, Italy and Spain.

Germline CDR1 reads SGHRS; CDR2 reads YFSETQ. There are 14 residues in the CDR3. Trimming cost V 1 base and J 8 bases; bases outside gene matches: 3. Sequencing was performed with immunoSEQ multiplex PCR; in TCRdb, only in-frame clones are kept and a portion is missing. This sample has 200,000 or so clones, with around 83% found just once. The sequencing input was peripheral blood. The TCR sequence derives from a woman between 40 and 55 years old with acute or convalescent COVID-19. The rearrangement joins TRBV5-1 to TRBJ1-4; 9 bases are a match to TRBD1. This chain's CDR3 is CASSLWGQGEKLFF. The CDR3 coding sequence is TGCGCCAGCAGCTTGTGGGGACAGGGCGAAAAACTGTTTTTT.